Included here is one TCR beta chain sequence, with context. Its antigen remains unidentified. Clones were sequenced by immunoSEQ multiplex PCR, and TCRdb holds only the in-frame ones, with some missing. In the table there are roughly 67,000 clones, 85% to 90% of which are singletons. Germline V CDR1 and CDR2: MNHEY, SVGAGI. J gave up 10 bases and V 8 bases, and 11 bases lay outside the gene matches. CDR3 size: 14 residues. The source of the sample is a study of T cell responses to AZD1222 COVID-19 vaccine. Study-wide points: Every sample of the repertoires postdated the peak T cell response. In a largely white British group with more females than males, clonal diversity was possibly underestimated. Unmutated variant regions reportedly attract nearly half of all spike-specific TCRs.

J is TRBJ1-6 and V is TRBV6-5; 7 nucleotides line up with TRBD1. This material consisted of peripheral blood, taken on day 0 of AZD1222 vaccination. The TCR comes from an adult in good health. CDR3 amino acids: CASHRQGTDSPLHF. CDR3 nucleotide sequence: TGTGCCAGCCACCGACAGGGAACGGACTCACCCCTCCACTTT.